These 22 T cell receptor beta chains share one sample of origin, sequenced in a study of blood T cell repertoires in COVID-19. Generated by immunoSEQ multiplex PCR, the TCRdb table keeps only in-frame clones and is missing some. The sample includes some 160,000 clones, around 92% of them seen just once. Sample: peripheral blood. The source is a man aged 55 to 70 with acute or convalescent COVID-19.

This clone appeared once. The chain recombines TRBV3-1 (or the pseudogene TRBV3-2) with TRBJ2-7; D remains ambiguous. Germline loops: CDR1 LGHDT, CDR2 YNNKEL (reference sequence). The CDR3 extends over 15 amino acids. The V and J ends lost 3 bases and 2 bases respectively, with 14 bases between them. The CDR3 reads CASSHPSSPPYEQYF. CDR3 nucleotide sequence: TGTGCCAGCAGCCACCCCTCCAGTCCTCCCTACGAGCAGTACTTC.

The chain employs TRBV4-1 and TRBJ2-1; 8 bases fit TRBD2. V was clipped by 5 bases and J by 6 bases; unmatched bases: 18. The germline V gene has CDR1 MGHRA and CDR2 YSYEKL. The CDR3 is 18 residues long. The CDR3 sequence is CASSKGPSGTRVGNEQFF. The CDR3 region has the DNA TGCGCCAGCAGCAAAGGGCCCAGTGGGACTAGAGTTGGCAATGAGCAGTTCTTC.

V gene TRBV5-4 combines with J gene TRBJ2-2; the match to TRBD1 covers 9 bases. V trimming: 4 bases; J trimming: 0 bases; junction bases outside the gene matches: 7. This CDR3 spans 17 amino acids. The germline V gene has CDR1 SGHNT and CDR2 YYREEE (reference sequence). The DNA for the CDR3 is TGTGCCAGCAGCCGCCAGGGACAGGGAACGAACACCGGGGAGCTGTTTTTT. Translating gives CASSRQGQGTNTGELFF.

This rearrangement joins TRBV19 to TRBJ1-4; the D gene is possibly TRBD1 (6 bases). The CDR3 spans 12 residues. Per germline, CDR1 LNHDA and CDR2 SQIVND (reference sequence). V was cut by 5 bases and J by 11 bases, with 12 bases left in between. CDR3 in amino acids: CASSEQGWKLFF. The CDR3 DNA follows: TGTGCCAGTAGTGAACAGGGATGGAAACTGTTTTTT.

This sequence joins TRBV5-1 and TRBJ2-1; 10 nucleotides align to TRBD2. Germline CDR1 and CDR2: SGHRS and YFSETQ. V trimming: 5 bases; J trimming: 6 bases; junction bases outside the gene matches: 8. There are 15 residues in the CDR3. This CDR3 reads CASSRGSGGTNEQFF. The CDR3 nucleotides read TGCGCCAGCAGTCGGGGTAGCGGGGGGACCAATGAGCAGTTCTTC.

The genes are TRBV3-1 (or the pseudogene TRBV3-2) and TRBJ1-6; no clear D. This CDR3 region has 14 residues. V dropped 1 base and J dropped 7 bases, with 8 bases sitting between them. Germline-derived CDR1 and CDR2 are LGHDT and YNNKEL (reference sequence). The CDR3: CASSQAAGNSPLHF. DNA of the CDR3: TGTGCCAGCAGCCAAGCAGCAGGCAATTCACCCCTCCACTTT.

The chain recombines TRBV5-1 with TRBJ2-1, with D uncertain. The V and J ends lost 3 bases and 8 bases respectively, with 18 bases between them. The germline V gene has CDR1 SGHRS and CDR2 YFSETQ. The CDR3 runs to 15 residues. CDR3 amino acids: CASSSGTASIHEQFF. CDR3 DNA: TGCGCCAGCAGCTCTGGAACAGCCAGTATCCATGAGCAGTTCTTC.

The chain carries TRBV29-1 and TRBJ1-2; 7 nucleotides line up with TRBD1. CDR1 SQVTM and CDR2 ANQGSEA come from the germline V gene. V lost 4 bases and J lost 7; bases outside the gene matches: 6. This CDR3 contains 12 residues. For the CDR3, the DNA is TGCAGCGTTGTCCGGACAGGTCTTGGCTACACCTTC. This codes for CSVVRTGLGYTF.

The chain carries TRBV7-3 and TRBJ1-6; 12 bases are a match to TRBD1. V gave up 1 base and J gave up 5 bases; unmatched junction bases: 3. The CDR3 covers 17 residues. Germline CDR1 SGHTA, CDR2 FQGTGA. The CDR3 nucleotides are TGTGCCAGCAGCTTAAGGGGACAGGGGGCGAATAATTCACCCCTCCACTTT. This sequence encodes CASSLRGQGANNSPLHF. The full variable domain, completed using reference TRBV7-3 and TRBJ1-6, is GAGVSQTPSNKVTEKGKYVELRCDPISGHTALYWYRQSLGQGPEFLIYFQGTGAADDSGLPNDRFFAVRPEGSVSTLKIQRTERGDSAVYLCASSLRGQGANNSPLHFGNGTRLTVT.

This clone has a single count. The chain couples TRBV29-1 to TRBJ1-5; 9 nucleotides align to TRBD1. V was pared by 7 bases and J by 2 bases, with 18 bases of the junction left unmatched. In germline, CDR1 is SQVTM, CDR2 ANQGSEA. There are 18 residues in the CDR3. The CDR3 region is CSAVNRDRDPVGNQPQHF. In DNA form, the CDR3 reads TGCAGCGCCGTAAACCGGGACAGGGACCCAGTAGGCAATCAGCCCCAGCATTTT.

This chain links TRBV27 with TRBJ1-6; 8 nucleotides align to TRBD1. The CDR3 has 14 residues. The V gene end was trimmed by 8 bases and the J gene end by 7 bases; junction bases not matched to a gene: 7. Germline CDR1 MNHEY, CDR2 SMNVEV (reference sequence). DNA of the CDR3: TGTGCCAGCGGCCAACAGGGGGGGAATTCACCCCTCCACTTT. Its translation: CASGQQGGNSPLHF.

CDR3 in DNA: TGTGCCAGCAGCCAAATCGGTGAGCAGTTCTTC. It encodes CASSQIGEQFF. The rearrangement joins TRBV4-2 to TRBJ2-1; D is ambiguous. V lost 2 bases and J 9 bases, leaving 5 bases between the germline ends. CDR1 LGHNA and CDR2 YNFKEQ come from the germline V gene. The CDR3 covers 11 residues.

CDR3 sequence: CASSEAGGLLQFF. In DNA, the CDR3 is TGTGCCAGCAGTGAGGCGGGGGGGCTGCTCCAGTTCTTC. The genes are TRBV6-1 and TRBJ2-1, with TRBD2 identical over 9 bases. Germline V CDR1 and CDR2: MNHNS, SASEGT. CDR3 size: 13 residues. V shed 3 bases, J shed 13 bases, and the junction held 7 bases outside the gene matches.

The genes are TRBV6-5 and TRBJ2-7; possibly TRBD1 for D (5 bases). This CDR3 contains 14 residues. V lost 2 bases, J lost 0 bases, and 8 bases lay in between. Germline CDR1 and CDR2: MNHEY and SVGAGI. For the CDR3, the DNA is TGTGCCAGCAGTTACGGGGCGAGCTCCTACGAGCAGTACTTC. Translation: CASSYGASSYEQYF.

V and J are TRBV5-1 and TRBJ2-7; TRBD1 agrees at 8 bases. J gave up 7 bases and V 6 bases, and 12 bases lay outside the gene matches. CDR1 is SGHRS and CDR2 is YFSETQ in the germline V gene. The CDR3 consists of 14 residues. CDR3 residues: CASTPTGGVREQYF. The CDR3 region has the DNA TGCGCCAGCACGCCAACAGGGGGAGTAAGGGAGCAGTACTTC.

This chain links TRBV14 with TRBJ2-1; 10 bases map to TRBD2. Germline CDR1 is SGHDN and CDR2 is FVKESK. J gave up 7 bases and V 4 bases, and 7 bases lay outside the gene matches. The CDR3 totals 15 residues. The CDR3 is CASSLAGGRGNEQFF. The CDR3 DNA reads as TGTGCCAGCAGCCTAGCGGGGGGCCGGGGAAATGAGCAGTTCTTC. The complete variable domain, with remaining parts taken from reference TRBV14 and TRBJ2-1, reads EAGVTQFPSHSVIEKGQTVTLRCDPISGHDNLYWYRRVMGKEIKFLLHFVKESKQDESGMPNNRFLAERTGGTYSTLKVQPAELEDSGVYFCASSLAGGRGNEQFFGPGTRLTVL.

This clone was picked up a small number of times. The chain links TRBV30 to TRBJ1-5; D remains ambiguous. The V end was cut by 3 bases, the J end by 0 bases, with 6 bases between. CDR1 GTSNPN and CDR2 SVGIG come from the germline V gene (reference sequence). The length of the CDR3 is 13 residues. CDR3 in amino acids: CAWSANSNQPQHF. CDR3 nucleotide sequence: TGTGCCTGGAGCGCTAATAGCAATCAGCCCCAGCATTTT. The full variable domain, with the rest looked up from reference TRBV30 and TRBJ1-5, is SQTIHQWPATLVQPVGSPLSLECTVEGTSNPNLYWYRQAAGRGLQLLFYSVGIGQISSEVPQNLSASRPQDRQFILSSKKLLLSDSGFYLCAWSANSNQPQHFGDGTRLSIL.

This clone was observed a single time. The V gene is TRBV5-1, the J gene TRBJ2-2; 7 bases fit TRBD1. The CDR3 is 15 amino acids. The germline V gene encodes CDR1 SGHRS and CDR2 YFSETQ. With V trimmed by 3 bases and J by 5 bases, 7 bases remained unmatched. CDR3 residues: CASSWQGDGTGELFF. CDR3 nucleotides: TGCGCCAGCAGCTGGCAGGGGGATGGAACCGGGGAGCTGTTTTTT.

The chain carries TRBV19 and TRBJ2-4; D is perhaps TRBD1 (6 bases). The V gene lost 5 bases and the J gene lost 9 bases, with 20 bases spanning the gap. This CDR3 region has 15 residues. Germline loops: CDR1 LNHDA, CDR2 SQIVND (reference sequence). CDR3 protein: CASSAIQGARGIQYF. The DNA of the CDR3 is TGTGCCAGTAGTGCCATACAGGGAGCCCGGGGCATTCAGTACTTC.

As for this clone: An end of the junction does not agree with germline; a read error may underlie this. The chain joins TRBV15 to TRBJ2-2; 10 bases are a match to TRBD2. Germline V lookup: CDR1 LNHNV, CDR2 YYDKDF (reference sequence). CDR3 length: 17 residues. The CDR3 here is CVTSRDRVAGGGGELFF. The CDR3 DNA reads as TGTGTCACCAGCAGAGATCGAGTAGCGGGGGGCGGCGGGGAGCTGTTTTTT.

The chain is built from TRBV11-2 and TRBJ1-3; D is unclear. This CDR3 is built from 16 residues. Trimming shortened V by 0 bases and J by 0 bases, and 9 bases separated the two germline ends. Looked up from germline, CDR1 is SGHAT and CDR2 is FQNNGV. DNA of the CDR3: TGTGCCAGCAGCTTAGATTCCGAGCGCTCTGGAAACACCATATATTTT. Protein sequence: CASSLDSERSGNTIYF. The full variable domain, its missing parts supplied by reference TRBV11-2 and TRBJ1-3, is EAGVAQSPRYKIIEKRQSVAFWCNPISGHATLYWYQQILGQGPKLLIQFQNNGVVDDSQLPKDRFSAERLKGVDSTLKIQPAKLEDSAVYLCASSLDSERSGNTIYFGEGSWLTVV.

In this sample, this clone turned up once. The CDR3 here is CASSERGKIAPLHF. DNA of the CDR3: TGTGCCAGCAGTGAGCGGGGGAAGATTGCACCCCTCCACTTT. J is TRBJ1-6 and V is TRBV2; a possible D gene is TRBD1 (5 bases). The CDR3 consists of 14 residues. The V gene lost 3 bases and the J gene lost 11 bases, with 14 bases spanning the gap. Germline V lookup: CDR1 SNHLY, CDR2 FYNNEI.